This TCR beta chain was captured in a study of technical replicates of blood from a few donors. The CDR3 totals 14 residues. The trim removed 5 bases at V and 4 bases at J, leaving 10 bases unmatched. Germline CDR1 reads SQVTM; CDR2 reads ANQGSEA. This clone was recorded once. Assay used: immunoSEQ multiplex PCR; TCRdb lists only in-frame clones, some missing. This sample has more than 65,000 clones, with approximately 97% found just once. The chain is built from TRBV29-1 and TRBJ1-2, with TRBD1 matching over 7 bases. This TCR was recovered from a human donor in good health. Sequencing was performed on T cells isolated from PBMCs. As DNA, the CDR3 is TGCAGCGTTATTACAGGGGAACGAGGCTATGGCTACACCTTC. It yields the protein CSVITGERGYGYTF.